Each of the 20 T cell receptor beta chains below was sequenced from the same sample in a study of CD8 T cells in Susac syndrome. Reverse transcription of 0.5 to 1 ug RNA used random hexamers. TCRdb re-called the immunoSEQ multiplex PCR reads with MiXCR, one entry per CDR3 protein. Among fewer than 350,000 distinct CDR3 sequences listed, about 82% were seen once. The specimen sequenced was CD8+ T cells from PBMCs. All receptors come from a human donor with multiple sclerosis.

This chain joins TRBV27 and TRBJ2-1, with D possibly matching TRBD2 (5 bases). V was cut by 6 bases and J by 5 bases, with 17 bases left in between. Germline V lookup: CDR1 MNHEY, CDR2 SMNVEV (reference sequence). This CDR3 contains 15 residues. The CDR3 here is CASSLMGAVNNEQFF. CDR3 sequence (DNA): TGTGCCAGCAGCCTTATGGGAGCGGTAAACAATGAGCAGTTCTTC.

In regard to this clonotype: The junction departs from the called germline gene at one end, perhaps through a read error. The rearrangement joins TRBV5-1 to TRBJ2-1; TRBD2 aligns across 15 bases. The CDR3 is made up of 16 amino acids. Germline-derived CDR1 and CDR2 are SGHRS and YFSETQ. Here the CDR3 reads CASSPRTSGRADEQFF. For the CDR3, the DNA is TGTGCCAGCAGTCCCCGGACTAGCGGGAGGGCCGATGAGCAGTTCTTC.

The rearrangement joins TRBV30 to TRBJ2-1; TRBD2 aligns across 7 bases. Per germline, CDR1 GTSNPN and CDR2 SVGIG (reference sequence). The length of the CDR3 is 11 residues. CDR3 in amino acids: CAGREYVEQFF. DNA for the CDR3: TGTGCTGGGCGGGAGTACGTTGAGCAGTTCTTC.

This chain connects TRBV24-1 to TRBJ1-4; D might be TRBD1 (6 bases). Trimming removed 3 bases at V and 8 bases at J, with 12 bases between. Per germline, CDR1 KGHDR and CDR2 SFDVKD. The CDR3 runs to 14 residues. Here the CDR3 DNA reads TGTGCCACCAGTGATCCCGGACAGCCAGAAAAACTGTTTTTT. Amino acids: CATSDPGQPEKLFF.

The genes are TRBV27 and TRBJ2-5, with D possibly being TRBD2 (6 bases). CDR1 and CDR2 (germline): MNHEY, SMNVEV (reference sequence). This CDR3 is 15 amino acids long. Between the trimmed V and J ends, which lost 8 bases and 5 bases, there was a span of 21 bases. CDR3: CASRLDKLALETQYF. In DNA form, the CDR3 reads TGTGCCAGCCGTCTCGACAAACTAGCACTGGAGACCCAGTACTTC.

J is TRBJ1-2 and V is TRBV27, with D possibly being TRBD1 (6 bases). The ends were cut back, 3 bases at V and 3 bases at J, with 17 bases in the middle. Germline lookup yields CDR1 MNHEY and CDR2 SMNVEV (reference sequence). The CDR3 runs 16 residues. CDR3 bases: TGTGCCAGCAGTTTTCGACAGGTCGCGACTCACTATGGCTACACCTTC. Translated: CASSFRQVATHYGYTF.

The chain is built from TRBV27 and TRBJ1-1; possibly TRBD1 for D (5 bases). The V gene's germline CDR1 is MNHEY and CDR2 SMNVEV (reference sequence). V was pared by 7 bases and J by 4 bases, with 22 bases between. There are 16 residues in the CDR3. This chain's CDR3 is CASNLEPGPAGTEAFF. CDR3 DNA: TGTGCCAGCAACCTAGAGCCGGGACCCGCGGGCACTGAAGCTTTCTTT.

This clonotype has only one observation. The junction departs from the called germline gene at one end, perhaps through a read error. The V call is TRBV6-2 or TRBV6-3, the J call TRBJ2-1; the D is unclear. Germline CDR1 is MNHEY and CDR2 is SVGEGT. The CDR3 runs to 15 residues. The CDR3 protein is CASSLEIPPYNERFF. CDR3 in DNA: TGTGCCAGCAGTTTAGAGATTCCCCCTTACAATGAGCGGTTCTTC.

V usage is TRBV20-1 and J usage is TRBJ2-7, with 9 bases fitting TRBD2. V was pared by 1 base and J by 4 bases, with 8 bases of the junction left unmatched. This CDR3 has 15 residues. Germline values: CDR1 DFQATT, CDR2 SNEGSKA (reference sequence). Written as DNA, the CDR3 is TGCAGTGCTAGAGTACCGACTAGCGGATATTACGAGCAGTACTTC. Protein product: CSARVPTSGYYEQYF.

The V gene is TRBV7-8, the J gene TRBJ1-1; D is uncertain. With 6 bases removed from V and 2 bases from J, the gap between germline ends came to 16 bases. The CDR3 runs 15 residues. Germline assignment: CDR1 SGHVS and CDR2 FQNEAQ. The CDR3 DNA is TGTGCCAGCAGGCCAGCTCTCCCCCCCAACACTGAAGCTTTCTTT. Translating gives CASRPALPPNTEAFF.

The CDR3: CASSFWQGLGYTEAFF. DNA of the CDR3: TGTGCCAGCAGTTTTTGGCAGGGTTTAGGGTACACTGAAGCTTTCTTT. The chain combines TRBV28 with TRBJ1-1; the D gene is possibly TRBD1 (5 bases). In germline, CDR1 is MDHEN, CDR2 SYDVKM. CDR3 length: 16 residues. Trimming pared 3 bases from V and 3 bases from J, leaving 17 bases between.

For the CDR3, the DNA is TGCGCCAGCAGCTTCACCGGGACAGCGAACACCGGGGAGCTGTTTTTT. As protein: CASSFTGTANTGELFF. J is TRBJ2-2 and V is TRBV5-1; 7 bases map to TRBD1. Germline lookup yields CDR1 SGHRS and CDR2 YFSETQ. The V segment lost 2 bases and the J segment 0 bases; nucleotides outside the gene matches: 4. This CDR3 has 16 residues.

The chain recombines TRBV6-2 or TRBV6-3 with TRBJ2-7, with 9 positions matching TRBD1. The junction had 9 bases not matched to a gene; V was cut back by 2 bases and J by 4 bases. The CDR3 length is 16 residues. Germline values: CDR1 MNHEY, CDR2 SVGEGT. The CDR3 nucleotides are TGTGCCAGCAGTTACCTCAGACAGGGGGTGGAATACGAGCAGTACTTC. Its protein is CASSYLRQGVEYEQYF.

The V call is TRBV4-3, the J call TRBJ2-2; D is perhaps TRBD1 (6 bases). V lost 0 bases and J 2 bases, leaving 13 bases between the germline ends. The CDR3 is 17 amino acids. CDR1 and CDR2 (germline): LGHNA, YSLEER. CDR3 nucleotides: TGCGCCAGCAGCCAAGATCCGAGACAGGTCAACACCGGGGAGCTGTTTTTT. It codes for CASSQDPRQVNTGELFF.

The V gene is TRBV6-1, the J gene TRBJ2-7; 10 positions match TRBD1. The CDR3 extends over 14 amino acids. Germline CDR1 MNHNS, CDR2 SASEGT. The J segment lost 1 base and the V segment lost 6 bases, leaving 3 bases of the junction unmatched. The CDR3 region has the DNA TGTGCCAGCAGGGGGACAGGGGCTTCCTACGAGCAGTACTTC. Protein: CASRGTGASYEQYF.

This rearrangement joins TRBV6-6 to TRBJ2-7; D possibly corresponds to TRBD2 (5 bases). The CDR3 runs to 14 residues. Trimming pared 2 bases from V and 2 bases from J, leaving 10 bases between. Per germline, CDR1 MNHNY and CDR2 SVGAGI (reference sequence). The CDR3 spells CASSYVDLTYEQYF. CDR3 nucleotides: TGTGCCAGCAGTTACGTGGACTTAACCTACGAGCAGTACTTC.

The chain employs TRBV6-2 or TRBV6-3 and TRBJ2-7; D is perhaps TRBD2 (6 bases). The germline CDR1 and CDR2 sequences are MNHEY and SVGEGT. There are 17 residues in the CDR3. The V and J ends lost 5 bases and 0 bases respectively, with 20 bases between them. The DNA for the CDR3 is TGTGCCAGCAGTACCAGCGGGCGGAGGATCTACTCCTACGAGCAGTACTTC. Its translation is CASSTSGRRIYSYEQYF.

In its sample, this clonotype was seen a few times. V usage is TRBV28 and J usage is TRBJ1-1; no definite D call. Germline V gene data show CDR1 as MDHEN and CDR2 as SYDVKM. Trimming took 8 bases from V and 4 from J, leaving 8 bases between them. This CDR3 comprises 11 residues. This CDR3 is CASRETTEAFF. Written as DNA, the CDR3 is TGTGCCAGCCGAGAAACCACTGAAGCTTTCTTT.

The chain recombines TRBV20-1 with TRBJ2-1; TRBD2 aligns across 12 bases. J gave up 3 bases and V 6 bases, and 6 bases lay outside the gene matches. Germline values: CDR1 DFQATT, CDR2 SNEGSKA (reference sequence). The CDR3 covers 15 residues. CDR3 loop: CSAIGTSGYYNEQFF. The CDR3 nucleotides are TGCAGTGCGATTGGGACTAGCGGGTACTACAATGAGCAGTTCTTC.

V and J are TRBV28 and TRBJ2-1; D remains ambiguous. Trimming took 7 bases from V and 8 from J, leaving 18 bases between them. Germline V gives CDR1 MDHEN, CDR2 SYDVKM. CDR3 length: 14 amino acids. The chain's CDR3 is CASKQLLNSDEQFF. The DNA of the CDR3 is TGTGCCAGCAAACAGCTCTTGAACTCAGATGAGCAGTTCTTC.